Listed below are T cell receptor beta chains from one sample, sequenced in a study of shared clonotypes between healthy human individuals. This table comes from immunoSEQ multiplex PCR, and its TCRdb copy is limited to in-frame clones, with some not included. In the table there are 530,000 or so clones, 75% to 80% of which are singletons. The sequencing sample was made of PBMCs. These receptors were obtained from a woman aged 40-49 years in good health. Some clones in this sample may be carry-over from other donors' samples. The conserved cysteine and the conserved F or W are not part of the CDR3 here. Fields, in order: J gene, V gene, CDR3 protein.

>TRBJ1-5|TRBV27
ASSRSQGLRGNQPQH
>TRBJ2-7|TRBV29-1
SVRTENSYEQY
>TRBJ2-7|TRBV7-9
ASSSSGRPGGEQY
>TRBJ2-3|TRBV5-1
ASSLGLAGTTDTQY
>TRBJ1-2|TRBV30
AWSAWAVGYT
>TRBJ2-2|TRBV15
ATSRGSGDTGELF
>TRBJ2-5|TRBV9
ASSVGDWATQY
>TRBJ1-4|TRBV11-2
ASSSRGGGDEKLF
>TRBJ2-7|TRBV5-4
ASSKDFLEQY
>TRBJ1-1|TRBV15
ATSRDQGEAF
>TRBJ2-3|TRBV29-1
SVVGSTDTQY
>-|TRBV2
ASTVRASSYEQY
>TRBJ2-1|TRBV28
ASQSNRGKNEQF
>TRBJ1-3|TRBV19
ASSMAFVRSGNTIY
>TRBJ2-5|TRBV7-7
ASSRQGGGETQY
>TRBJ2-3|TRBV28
ASSLDRGGPDTQY
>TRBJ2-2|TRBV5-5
ASSRTSGRSAGELF
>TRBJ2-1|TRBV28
ASSLWGGSQSYNEQF
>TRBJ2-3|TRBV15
ATSRDLGGTLYTDTQY
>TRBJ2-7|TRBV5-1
ASSTSGSRSYEQY
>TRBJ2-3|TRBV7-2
ASSSTGNADTQY
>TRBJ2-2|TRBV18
ASSPRQGTGELF
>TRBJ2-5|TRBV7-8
ASSLGRVQETQY
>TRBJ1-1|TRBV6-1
ASRRGEGTEAF
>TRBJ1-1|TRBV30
AWSREANTEAF
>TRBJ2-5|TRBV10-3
ASSGQEETQY
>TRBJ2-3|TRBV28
ASSPEGLAGADTQY
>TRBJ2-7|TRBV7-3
ASSRLAGDEQY
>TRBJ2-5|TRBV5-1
ASSLSGAPQGTQY
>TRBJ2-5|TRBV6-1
ASSEFLGLETQY
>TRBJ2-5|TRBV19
ASSTRQHVETQY
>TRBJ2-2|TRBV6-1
ASSEGRATGELF
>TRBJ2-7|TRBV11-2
ASNSGTSGYEQY
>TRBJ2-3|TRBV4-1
ASSPRQTRTDTQY
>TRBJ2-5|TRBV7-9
ASSAPWGPETQY
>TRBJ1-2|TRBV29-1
SDDLLT
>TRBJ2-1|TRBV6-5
ASSYRIAEYNEQF
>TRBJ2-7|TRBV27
ASSPHRGQIV
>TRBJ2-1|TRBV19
ASSKTSGVNNEQF
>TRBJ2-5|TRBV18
ASSPRGHQETQY
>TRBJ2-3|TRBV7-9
ASSLGTSGRRWADTQY
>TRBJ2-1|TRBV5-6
ASSFPDLAGVYNEQF
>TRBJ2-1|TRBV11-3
ASSPEGLAANEQF
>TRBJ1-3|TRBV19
ASRMTVTGNTIY
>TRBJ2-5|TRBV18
ASSPTANQETQY
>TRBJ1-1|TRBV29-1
SVDRTGANTEAF
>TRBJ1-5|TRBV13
ASSHRGNNQPQH
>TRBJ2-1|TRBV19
ASSIGQNNEQF
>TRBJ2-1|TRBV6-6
ASSAWIIGNEQF
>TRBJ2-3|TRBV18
ASSSQGTDTQY
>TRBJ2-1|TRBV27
ASSLPGQGTSGRNNEQF
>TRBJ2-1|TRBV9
ASSSSGTLYNEQF